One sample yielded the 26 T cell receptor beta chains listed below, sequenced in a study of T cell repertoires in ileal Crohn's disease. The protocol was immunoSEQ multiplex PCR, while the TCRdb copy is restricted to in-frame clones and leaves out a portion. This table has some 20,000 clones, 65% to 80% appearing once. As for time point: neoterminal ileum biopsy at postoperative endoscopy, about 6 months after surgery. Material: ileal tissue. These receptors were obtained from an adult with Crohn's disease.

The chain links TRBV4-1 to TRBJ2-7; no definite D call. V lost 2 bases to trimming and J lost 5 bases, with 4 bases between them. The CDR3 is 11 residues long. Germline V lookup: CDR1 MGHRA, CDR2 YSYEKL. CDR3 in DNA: TGCGCCAGCAGCCAACGTAACGAGCAGTACTTC. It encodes CASSQRNEQYF.

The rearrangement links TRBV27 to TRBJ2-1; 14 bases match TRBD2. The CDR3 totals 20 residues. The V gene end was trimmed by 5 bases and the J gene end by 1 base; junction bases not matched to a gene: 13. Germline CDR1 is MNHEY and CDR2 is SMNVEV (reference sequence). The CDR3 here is CASSPLPTSGRARSYNEQFF. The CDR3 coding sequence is TGTGCCAGCAGTCCCTTACCGACTAGCGGGAGGGCCAGGTCCTACAATGAGCAGTTCTTC.

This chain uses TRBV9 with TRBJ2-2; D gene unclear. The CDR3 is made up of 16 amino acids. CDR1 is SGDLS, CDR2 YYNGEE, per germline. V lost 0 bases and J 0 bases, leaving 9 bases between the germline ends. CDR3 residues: CASSVGARSNTGELFF. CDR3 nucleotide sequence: TGTGCCAGCAGCGTAGGGGCCCGATCGAACACCGGGGAGCTGTTTTTT.

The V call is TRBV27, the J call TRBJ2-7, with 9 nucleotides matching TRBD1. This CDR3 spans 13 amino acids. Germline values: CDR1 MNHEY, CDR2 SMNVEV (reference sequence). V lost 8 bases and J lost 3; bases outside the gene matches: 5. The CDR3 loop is CASWRQGGYEQYF. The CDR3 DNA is TGTGCCAGCTGGCGACAGGGGGGCTACGAGCAGTACTTC.

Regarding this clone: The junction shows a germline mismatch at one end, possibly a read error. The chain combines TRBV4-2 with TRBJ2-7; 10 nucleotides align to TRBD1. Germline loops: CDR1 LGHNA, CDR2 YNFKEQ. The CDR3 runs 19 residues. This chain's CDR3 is CASSKDQRTGGFSGYEQYF. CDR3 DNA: TGTGCCAGCAGCAAAGATCAGCGGACAGGGGGGTTTTCGGGCTACGAGCAGTACTTC.

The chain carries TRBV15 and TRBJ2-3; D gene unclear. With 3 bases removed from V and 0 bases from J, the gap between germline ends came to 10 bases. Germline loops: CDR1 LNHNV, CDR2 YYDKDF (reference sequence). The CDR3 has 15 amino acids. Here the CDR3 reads CATSRGPPSTDTQYF. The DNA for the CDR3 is TGTGCCACCAGCAGGGGCCCTCCTAGCACAGATACGCAGTATTTT.

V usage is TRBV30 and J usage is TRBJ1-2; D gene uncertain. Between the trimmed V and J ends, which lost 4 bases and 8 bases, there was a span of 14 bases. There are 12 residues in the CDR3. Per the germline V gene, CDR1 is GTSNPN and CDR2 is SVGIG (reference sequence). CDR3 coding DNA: TGTGCCTGGACCTCGTCGGCGGAAGGCTACACCTTC. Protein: CAWTSSAEGYTF. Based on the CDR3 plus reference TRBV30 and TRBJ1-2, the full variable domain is SQTIHQWPATLVQPVGSPLSLECTVEGTSNPNLYWYRQAAGRGLQLLFYSVGIGQISSEVPQNLSASRPQDRQFILSSKKLLLSDSGFYLCAWTSSAEGYTFGSGTRLTVV.

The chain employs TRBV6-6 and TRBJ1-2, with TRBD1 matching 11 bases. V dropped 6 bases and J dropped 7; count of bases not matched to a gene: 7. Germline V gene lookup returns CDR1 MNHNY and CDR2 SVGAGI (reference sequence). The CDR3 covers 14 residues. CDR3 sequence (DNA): TGTGCCAGCAGCCAGGGGACAGGGGGAGCTGGCTACACCTTC. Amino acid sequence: CASSQGTGGAGYTF.

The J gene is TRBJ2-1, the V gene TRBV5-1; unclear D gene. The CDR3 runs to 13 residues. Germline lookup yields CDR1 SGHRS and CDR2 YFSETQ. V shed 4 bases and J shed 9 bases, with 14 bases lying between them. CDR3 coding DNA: TGCGCCAGCAGCCCCAACTTGCTTGGTGAGCAGTTCTTC. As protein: CASSPNLLGEQFF.

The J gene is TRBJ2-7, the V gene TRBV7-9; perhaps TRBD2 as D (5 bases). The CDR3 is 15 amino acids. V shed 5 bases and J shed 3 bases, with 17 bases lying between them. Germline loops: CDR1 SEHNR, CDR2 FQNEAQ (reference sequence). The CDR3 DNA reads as TGTGCCAGCAGCCCCGGGGAATTATGGAACTACGAGCAGTACTTC. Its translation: CASSPGELWNYEQYF. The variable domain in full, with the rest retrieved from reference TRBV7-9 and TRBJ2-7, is DTGVSQNPRHKITKRGQNVTFRCDPISEHNRLYWYRQTLGQGPEFLTYFQNEAQLEKSRLLSDRFSAERPKGSFSTLEIQRTEQGDSAMYLCASSPGELWNYEQYFGPGTRLTVT.

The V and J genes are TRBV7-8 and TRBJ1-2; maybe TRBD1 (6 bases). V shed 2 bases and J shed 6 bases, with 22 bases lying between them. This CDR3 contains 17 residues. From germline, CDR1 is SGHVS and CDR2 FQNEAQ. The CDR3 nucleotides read TGTGCCAGCAGCTTATTGACAGGTCGGGTGGGGTCGAATGGCTACACCTTC. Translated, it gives CASSLLTGRVGSNGYTF. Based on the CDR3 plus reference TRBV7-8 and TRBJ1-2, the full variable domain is GAGVSQSPRYKVAKRGQDVALRCDPISGHVSLFWYQQALGQGPEFLTYFQNEAQLDKSGLPSDRFFAERPEGSVSTLKIQRTQQEDSAVYLCASSLLTGRVGSNGYTFGSGTRLTVV.

CDR3 nucleotides: TGCAGCGTTGAGAAGACTTCGTCCGACTACACCTTC. It is translated as CSVEKTSSDYTF. The chain has TRBV29-1 and TRBJ1-2; D unresolved. The CDR3 consists of 12 residues. Trimming took off 3 bases at V and 10 bases at J, with 15 bases between the two ends. Germline CDR1 SQVTM, CDR2 ANQGSEA.

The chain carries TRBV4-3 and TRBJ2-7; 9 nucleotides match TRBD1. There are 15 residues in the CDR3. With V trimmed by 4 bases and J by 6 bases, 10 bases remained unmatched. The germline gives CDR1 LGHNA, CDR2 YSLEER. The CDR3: CASSRDPGQGGEQYF. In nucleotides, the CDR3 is TGCGCCAGCAGCCGAGACCCGGGACAGGGCGGCGAGCAGTACTTC.

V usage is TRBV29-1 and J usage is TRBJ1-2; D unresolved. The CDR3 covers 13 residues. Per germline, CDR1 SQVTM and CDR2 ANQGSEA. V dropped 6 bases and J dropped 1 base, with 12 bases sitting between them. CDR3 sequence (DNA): TGCAGCGTATCGACATTCCGTAACTATGGCTACACCTTC. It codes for CSVSTFRNYGYTF.

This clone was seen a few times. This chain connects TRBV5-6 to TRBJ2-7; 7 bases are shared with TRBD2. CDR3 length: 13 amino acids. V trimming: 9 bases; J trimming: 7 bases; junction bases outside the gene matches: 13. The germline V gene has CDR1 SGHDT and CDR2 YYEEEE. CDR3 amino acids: CATPVREDQEQYF. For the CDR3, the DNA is TGTGCCACCCCAGTCCGGGAGGACCAAGAGCAGTACTTC. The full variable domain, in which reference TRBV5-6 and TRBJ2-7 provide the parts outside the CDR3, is DAGVTQSPTHLIKTRGQQVTLRCSPKSGHDTVSWYQQALGQGPQFIFQYYEEEERQRGNFPDRFSGHQFPNYSSELNVNALLLGDSALYLCATPVREDQEQYFGPGTRLTVT.

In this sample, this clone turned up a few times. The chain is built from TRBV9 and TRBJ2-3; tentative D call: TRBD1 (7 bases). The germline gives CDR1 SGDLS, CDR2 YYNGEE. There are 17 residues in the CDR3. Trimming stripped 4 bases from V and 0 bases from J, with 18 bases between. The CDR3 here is CASSTRQGGSSTDTQYF. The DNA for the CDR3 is TGTGCCAGCAGCACCCGACAGGGAGGTTCAAGCACAGATACGCAGTATTTT.

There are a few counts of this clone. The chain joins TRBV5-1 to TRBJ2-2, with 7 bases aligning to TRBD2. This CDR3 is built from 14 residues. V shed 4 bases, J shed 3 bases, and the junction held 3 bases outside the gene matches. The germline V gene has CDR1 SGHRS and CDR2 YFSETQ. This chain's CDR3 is CASSGTIYTGELFF. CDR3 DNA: TGCGCCAGCAGCGGGACTATCTACACCGGGGAGCTGTTTTTT.

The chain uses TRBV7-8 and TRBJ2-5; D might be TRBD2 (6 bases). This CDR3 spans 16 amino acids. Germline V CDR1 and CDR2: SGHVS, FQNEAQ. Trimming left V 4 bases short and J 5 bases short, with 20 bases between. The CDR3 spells CASSSQGGVRRETQYF. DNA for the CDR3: TGTGCCAGCAGCTCTCAAGGCGGGGTCAGGAGGGAGACCCAGTACTTC.

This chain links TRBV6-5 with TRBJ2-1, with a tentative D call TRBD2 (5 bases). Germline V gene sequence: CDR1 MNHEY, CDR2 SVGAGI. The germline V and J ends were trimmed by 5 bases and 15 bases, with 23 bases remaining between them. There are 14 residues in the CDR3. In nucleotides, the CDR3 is TGTGCCAGCAGTAACCCGGGATTACACGCTGATCCGTTCTTC. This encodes CASSNPGLHADPFF.

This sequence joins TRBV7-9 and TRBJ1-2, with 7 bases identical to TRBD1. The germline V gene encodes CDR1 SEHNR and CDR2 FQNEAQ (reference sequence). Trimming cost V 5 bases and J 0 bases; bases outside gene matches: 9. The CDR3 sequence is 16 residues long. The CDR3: CASSTSLGQANYGYTF. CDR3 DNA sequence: TGTGCCAGCAGCACATCCCTCGGACAGGCTAACTATGGCTACACCTTC. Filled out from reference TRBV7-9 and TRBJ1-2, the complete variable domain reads DTGVSQNPRHKITKRGQNVTFRCDPISEHNRLYWYRQTLGQGPEFLTYFQNEAQLEKSRLLSDRFSAERPKGSFSTLEIQRTEQGDSAMYLCASSTSLGQANYGYTFGSGTRLTVV.

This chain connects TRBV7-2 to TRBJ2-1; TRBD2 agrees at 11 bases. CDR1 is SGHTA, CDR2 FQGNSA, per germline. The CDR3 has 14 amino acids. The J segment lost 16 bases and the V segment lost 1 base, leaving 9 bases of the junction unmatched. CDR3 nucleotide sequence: TGTGCCAGCAGCTTAGGAGGGCTAGCGGGGGGCTCATTCTTC. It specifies CASSLGGLAGGSFF.

The CDR3 loop is CASSGGLAGDNEQFF. In DNA form, the CDR3 reads TGTGCCAGCAGTGGGGGACTAGCGGGAGACAATGAGCAGTTCTTC. The gene calls are TRBV2 and TRBJ2-1; 14 bases map to TRBD2. V was pared by 4 bases and J by 5 bases, with 1 base of the junction left unmatched. This CDR3 is 15 amino acids long. Germline V gives CDR1 SNHLY, CDR2 FYNNEI.

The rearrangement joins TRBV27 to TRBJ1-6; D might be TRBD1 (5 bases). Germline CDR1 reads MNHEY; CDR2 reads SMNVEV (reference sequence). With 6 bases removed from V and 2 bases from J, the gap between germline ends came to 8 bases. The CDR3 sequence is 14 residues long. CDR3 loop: CASRWGAYNSPLHF. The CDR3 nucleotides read TGTGCCAGCAGGTGGGGGGCCTATAATTCACCCCTCCACTTT.

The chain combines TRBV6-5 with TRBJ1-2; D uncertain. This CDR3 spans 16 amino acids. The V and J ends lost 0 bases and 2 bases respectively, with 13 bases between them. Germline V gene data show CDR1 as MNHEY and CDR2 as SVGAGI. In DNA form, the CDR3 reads TGTGCCAGCAGTTACTCGAAAATCCCCAGGAACTATGGCTACACCTTC. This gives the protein CASSYSKIPRNYGYTF.

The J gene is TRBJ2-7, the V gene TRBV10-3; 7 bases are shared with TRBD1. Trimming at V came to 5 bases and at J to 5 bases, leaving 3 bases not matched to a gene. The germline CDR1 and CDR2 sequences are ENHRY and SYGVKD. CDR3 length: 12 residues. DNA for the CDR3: TGTGCCATCAGTTTGACAGGGAACGAGCAGTACTTC. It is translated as CAISLTGNEQYF.

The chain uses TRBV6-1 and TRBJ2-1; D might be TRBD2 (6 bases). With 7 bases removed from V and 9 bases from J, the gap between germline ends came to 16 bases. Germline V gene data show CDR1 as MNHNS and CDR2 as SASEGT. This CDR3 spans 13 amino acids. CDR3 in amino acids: CASMTRRVTEQFF. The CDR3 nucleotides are TGTGCCAGCATGACTAGGAGGGTTACTGAGCAGTTCTTC.